This entry lists 19 T cell receptor beta chains sequenced from one sample in a study of cytomegalovirus exposure and HLA in healthy donors. The PCR ran on 60 Vbeta and 13 Jbeta primers. Some clones are missing from TCRdb's copy, which holds only in-frame ones; the method was immunoSEQ multiplex PCR. The sample includes some 80,000 clones, around 79% seen only once; the top ten take around 6.4%. Input material: PBMCs. These receptors were collected from a young man in good health and CMV-seropositive.

This chain connects TRBV10-1 to TRBJ2-3, with 14 bases fitting TRBD2. Germline values: CDR1 WNHNN, CDR2 SYGVQD (reference sequence). CDR3 length equals 15 residues. With V trimmed by 8 bases and J by 4 bases, 5 bases remained unmatched. CDR3 coding DNA: TGCGCCAGCTCCCCGGGACTAGCGGGAGCAGATACGCAGTATTTT. Translation gives CASSPGLAGADTQYF.

The chain recombines TRBV6-1 with TRBJ2-7, with D possibly matching TRBD1 (6 bases). This CDR3 is built from 14 residues. Trimming removed 6 bases at V and 4 bases at J, with 16 bases between. In germline, CDR1 is MNHNS, CDR2 SASEGT. Here the CDR3 DNA reads TGTGCCAGCAGCTACGGGACAAGACTATACGAGCAGTACTTC. As protein: CASSYGTRLYEQYF.

This clone was detected once. This chain's CDR3 is CSVVLSGGMSYEQYF. CDR3 DNA: TGCAGCGTTGTCCTCTCGGGGGGGATGTCCTACGAGCAGTACTTC. The chain recombines TRBV29-1 with TRBJ2-7, with 8 bases that match TRBD2. This CDR3 contains 15 residues. V lost 4 bases to trimming and J lost 1 base; unmatched junction nucleotides: 9. Germline values: CDR1 SQVTM, CDR2 ANQGSEA.

V and J are TRBV13 and TRBJ2-2; perhaps TRBD2 as D (6 bases). V lost 0 bases and J 6 bases, leaving 11 bases between the germline ends. Germline CDR1 and CDR2: PRHDT and FYEKMQ (reference sequence). This CDR3 is 15 amino acids long. The CDR3 nucleotides read TGTGCCAGCAGCTTAGGGGACTATGAACCCGGGGAGCTGTTTTTT. Translated, it gives CASSLGDYEPGELFF.

About this clone: Other nucleotide sequences from this sample produce the same CDR3. The J gene is TRBJ1-5, the V gene TRBV13; weak D call: TRBD1 (6 bases). Trimming left V 0 bases short and J 6 bases short, with 9 bases between. The CDR3 covers 14 residues. Looked up from germline, CDR1 is PRHDT and CDR2 is FYEKMQ (reference sequence). The CDR3 sequence: CASSLGQGGQPQHF. CDR3 nucleotide sequence: TGTGCCAGCAGCTTAGGACAGGGCGGTCAGCCCCAGCATTTT.

This chain uses TRBV11-3 with TRBJ2-1; 13 bases match TRBD2. Per germline, CDR1 SGHNT and CDR2 YENEEA. V was pared by 5 bases and J by 9 bases, with 4 bases of the junction left unmatched. There are 14 residues in the CDR3. CDR3 amino acids: CASSPGTSGTEQFF. In DNA, the CDR3 is TGTGCCAGCAGCCCCGGGACTAGCGGGACTGAGCAGTTCTTC.

The chain joins TRBV6-5 to TRBJ1-4; D is possibly TRBD1 (6 bases). The germline V gene encodes CDR1 MNHEY and CDR2 SVGAGI. This CDR3 is 16 amino acids long. Trimming cost V 0 bases and J 3 bases, with 11 bases left between them. CDR3 region: CASSYSLQGANEKLFF. As DNA, the CDR3 is TGTGCCAGCAGTTACTCCTTACAGGGCGCTAATGAAAAACTGTTTTTT.

This chain links TRBV9 with TRBJ2-5, with 8 bases aligning to TRBD1. This CDR3 has 15 residues. The V gene's germline CDR1 is SGDLS and CDR2 YYNGEE. Trimming took 3 bases from V and 4 from J; bases not matched to a gene: 8. The CDR3 bases are TGTGCCAGCAGCGGTGGGGGACAGGTACGAGAGACCCAGTACTTC. The encoded protein is CASSGGGQVRETQYF.

The rearrangement joins TRBV4-1 to TRBJ1-1; 8 bases are shared with TRBD1. Germline loops: CDR1 MGHRA, CDR2 YSYEKL. The CDR3 consists of 14 residues. The junction had 3 bases not matched to a gene; V was cut back by 4 bases and J by 2 bases. The CDR3 loop reads CASSPGQENTEAFF. The DNA of the CDR3 is TGCGCCAGCAGCCCGGGACAGGAAAACACTGAAGCTTTCTTT.

The rearrangement joins TRBV4-1 to TRBJ2-7, with D tentatively TRBD1 (5 bases). The CDR3 is made up of 14 amino acids. From germline, CDR1 is MGHRA and CDR2 YSYEKL. V was pared by 1 base and J by 9 bases, with 16 bases between. The CDR3 sequence: CASSQALGAPVQYF. The CDR3 nucleotides are TGCGCCAGCAGCCAAGCGCTAGGGGCTCCGGTGCAGTACTTC.

This clone was seen repeatedly, ten times or more. Additional DNA sequences in this sample encode the identical CDR3. The chain carries TRBV29-1 and TRBJ1-1, with a tentative D call TRBD1 (5 bases). This CDR3 has 15 amino acids. Germline V CDR1 and CDR2: SQVTM, ANQGSEA. Trimming took off 4 bases at V and 0 bases at J, with 15 bases between the two ends. The DNA for the CDR3 is TGCAGCGTTGCTGGGGGGTGGGGGATGAACACTGAAGCTTTCTTT. Translation gives CSVAGGWGMNTEAFF.

This sequence joins TRBV5-1 and TRBJ2-2, with 9 bases that match TRBD2. Trimming at V came to 0 bases and at J to 4 bases, leaving 4 bases not matched to a gene. The CDR3 has 16 residues. Germline-derived CDR1 and CDR2 are SGHRS and YFSETQ. The CDR3 region has the DNA TGCGCCAGCAGCTTGGCCGTAGCGGGAGTCACCGGGGAGCTGTTTTTT. It codes for CASSLAVAGVTGELFF.

The chain uses TRBV10-3 and TRBJ1-1, with 10 bases matching TRBD1. The CDR3 covers 16 residues. V gave up 3 bases and J gave up 0 bases; unmatched junction bases: 4. The germline CDR1 and CDR2 sequences are ENHRY and SYGVKD. For the CDR3, the DNA is TGTGCCATCAGTGATCGCGGACAGGGGGTGAACACTGAAGCTTTCTTT. This sequence encodes CAISDRGQGVNTEAFF.

The rearrangement joins TRBV4-1 to TRBJ1-3, with TRBD1 matching 8 bases. J gave up 2 bases and V 3 bases, and 3 bases lay outside the gene matches. The germline V gene has CDR1 MGHRA and CDR2 YSYEKL. The CDR3 has 15 amino acids. As DNA, the CDR3 is TGCGCCAGCAGCCAGAGGACAGGGACTGGAAACACCATATATTTT. As protein: CASSQRTGTGNTIYF.

This clone was counted once. The chain carries TRBV6-1 and TRBJ2-7; D ambiguous. CDR1 is MNHNS and CDR2 is SASEGT in the germline V gene. The CDR3 is made up of 14 amino acids. V was trimmed by 2 bases and J by 4 bases, leaving 12 bases between them. This CDR3 reads CASSELGPSYEQYF. The CDR3 nucleotides read TGTGCCAGCAGTGAATTGGGCCCGTCGTACGAGCAGTACTTC.

DNA for the CDR3: TGTGCCAGCAGCTTAAACGGACTAGCAGAAGAGACCCAGTACTTC. It translates to CASSLNGLAEETQYF. The chain links TRBV7-2 to TRBJ2-5; 8 bases line up with TRBD2. Germline V lookup: CDR1 SGHTA, CDR2 FQGNSA. The CDR3 is 15 amino acids. Unmatched junction bases numbered 5, after V lost 2 bases and J lost 3 bases.

The gene calls are TRBV4-1 and TRBJ2-7; D may be TRBD1 (5 bases). Per germline, CDR1 MGHRA and CDR2 YSYEKL. The length of the CDR3 is 15 residues. V dropped 1 base and J dropped 0 bases, with 10 bases sitting between them. CDR3 sequence: CASSQGPDTSYEQYF. The CDR3 DNA reads TGCGCCAGCAGCCAAGGACCGGACACCTCCTACGAGCAGTACTTC.

In its sample, this clone was seen once. The chain has TRBV7-2 and TRBJ2-7; D is unresolved. CDR1 is SGHTA and CDR2 is FQGNSA in the germline V gene. The CDR3 spans 14 residues. The ends were cut back, 5 bases at V and 3 bases at J, with 14 bases in the middle. The CDR3 DNA is TGTGCCAGCAGCGGCAGAGCGAATCTCTACGAGCAGTACTTC. Protein sequence: CASSGRANLYEQYF.

This CDR3 reads CASSYSSGPQGEQYF. In nucleotides, the CDR3 is TGTGCCAGCAGTTATTCTTCCGGGCCCCAGGGCGAGCAGTACTTC. The rearrangement joins TRBV6-6 to TRBJ2-7; D is perhaps TRBD1 (5 bases). V gave up 3 bases and J gave up 6 bases, with 18 bases separating them. This CDR3 spans 15 amino acids. CDR1 MNHNY and CDR2 SVGAGI come from the germline V gene (reference sequence).